This T cell receptor (beta chain) was sequenced for a study of cytomegalovirus exposure and HLA in healthy donors. This clone was observed a single time. No antigen is known for it. 13 Jbeta primers and 60 Vbeta primers were used for the PCR. Sequencing used immunoSEQ multiplex PCR; TCRdb keeps in-frame clones, though not all of them. The sample shows 150,000 to 200,000 clones, around 80% of them seen only once. V gave up 10 bases and J gave up 3 bases; unmatched junction bases: 8. From germline, CDR1 is MDHEN and CDR2 SYDVKM. This CDR3 has 15 residues. General study results and limits: There was a cluster of highly shared sequence variants that was likely a sequencing artifact.

Material: PBMCs. The source is a man in his late teens or twenties in good health and CMV-seronegative. The chain carries TRBV28 and TRBJ2-2, with 10 nucleotides matching TRBD1. CDR3 bases: TGTGCCACCACGTGGGACAGGGGTTACACCGGGGAGCTGTTTTTT. Its translation: CATTWDRGYTGELFF.